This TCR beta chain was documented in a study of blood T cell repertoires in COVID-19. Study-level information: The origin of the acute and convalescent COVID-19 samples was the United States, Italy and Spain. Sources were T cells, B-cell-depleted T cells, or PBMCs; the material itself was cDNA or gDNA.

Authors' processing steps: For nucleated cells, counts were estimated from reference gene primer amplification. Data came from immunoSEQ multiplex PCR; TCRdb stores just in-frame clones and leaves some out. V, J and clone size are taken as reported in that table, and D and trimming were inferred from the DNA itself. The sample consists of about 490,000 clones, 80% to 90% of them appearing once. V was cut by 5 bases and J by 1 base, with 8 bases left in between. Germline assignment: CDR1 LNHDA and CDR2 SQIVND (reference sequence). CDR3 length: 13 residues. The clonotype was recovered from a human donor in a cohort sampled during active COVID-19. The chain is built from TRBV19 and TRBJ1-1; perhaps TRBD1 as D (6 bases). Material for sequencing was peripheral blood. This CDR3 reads CASSARGNTEAFF. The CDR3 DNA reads TGTGCCAGTAGTGCCAGGGGGAACACTGAAGCTTTCTTT.